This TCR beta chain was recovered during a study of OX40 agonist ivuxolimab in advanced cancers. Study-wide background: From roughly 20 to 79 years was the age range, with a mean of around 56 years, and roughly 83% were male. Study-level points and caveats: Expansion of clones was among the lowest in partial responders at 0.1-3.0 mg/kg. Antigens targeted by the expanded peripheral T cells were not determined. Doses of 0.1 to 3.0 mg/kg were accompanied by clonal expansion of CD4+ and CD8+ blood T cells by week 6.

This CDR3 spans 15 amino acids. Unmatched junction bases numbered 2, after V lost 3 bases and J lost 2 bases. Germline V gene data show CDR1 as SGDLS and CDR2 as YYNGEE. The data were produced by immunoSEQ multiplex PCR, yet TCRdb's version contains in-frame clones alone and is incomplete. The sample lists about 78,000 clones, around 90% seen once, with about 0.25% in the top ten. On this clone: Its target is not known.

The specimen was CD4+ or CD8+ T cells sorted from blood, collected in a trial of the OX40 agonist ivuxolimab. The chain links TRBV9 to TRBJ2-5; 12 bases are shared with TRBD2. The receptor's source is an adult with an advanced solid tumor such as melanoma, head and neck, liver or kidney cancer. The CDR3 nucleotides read TGTGCCAGCAGCGAACTAGCGGGAGGACAAGAGACCCAGTACTTC. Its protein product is CASSELAGGQETQYF.